Listed below are T cell receptor beta chains from one sample, sequenced in a study of PD-L1 blockade in urothelial cancer. Libraries were prepared by immunoSEQ multiplex PCR; TCRdb keeps only in-frame clonotypes and omits some of them. The table shows more than 45,000 clones, with roughly 86% occurring only once. The sequences come from PBMCs, collected around atezolizumab (anti-PD-L1) treatment. Receptors were obtained from a man between 60 and 70 years old with urothelial cancer. Each CDR3 is given with its conserved first and last residue. Fields, in order: V gene, clone size, D gene, J gene, CDR3 protein, CDR3 DNA. The D gene is left open where the match is weak. Clone sizes are given selectively: once, few, many, or a class where the clone is expanded.

>TRBV27|NA|NA|TRBJ2-1
CASSPGAGAHNEQFF
TGTGCCAGCAGCCCTGGGGCGGGGGCCCACAATGAGCAGTTCTTC
>TRBV2|NA|NA|TRBJ1-5
CARATGRNQPQHF
TGTGCCAGGGCAACAGGGCGCAATCAGCCCCAGCATTTT
>TRBV7-6|NA|TRBD2|TRBJ2-7
CASSLITSGDEQYF
TGTGCCAGCAGCTTAATAACTAGCGGGGATGAGCAGTACTTC
>TRBV28|few|TRBD1|TRBJ2-7
CASRPIQGQGVYEQYF
TGTGCCAGCAGGCCCATCCAGGGACAGGGGGTCTACGAGCAGTACTTC
>TRBV5-1|once|NA|TRBJ2-5
CASSLGAGEKETQYF
TGCGCCAGCAGCTTGGGGGCCGGGGAGAAAGAGACCCAGTACTTC
>TRBV4-1|NA|NA|TRBJ1-4
CASSPSFEKLFF
TGCGCCAGCAGCCCCTCCTTTGAAAAACTGTTTTTT
>TRBV11-2|NA|NA|TRBJ1-1
CASSWAQGNTEAFF
TGTGCCAGCAGCTGGGCGCAGGGGAACACTGAAGCTTTCTTT
>TRBV7-2|NA|NA|TRBJ2-5
CASSLALGGGLQETQYF
TGTGCCAGCAGCTTAGCGCTAGGCGGGGGCCTACAAGAGACCCAGTACTTC
>TRBV6-6|NA|NA|TRBJ2-5
CASRGDRQETQYF
TGTGCCAGCAGAGGCGACAGACAAGAGACCCAGTACTTC
>TRBV2|NA|NA|TRBJ2-7
CASTDTTYEQYF
TGTGCCAGCACGGACACAACCTACGAGCAGTACTTC
>TRBV5-5|NA|TRBD2|TRBJ2-3
CATGGAGTDTQYF
TGTGCCACCGGGGGGGCTGGCACAGATACGCAGTATTTT
>TRBV5-1|NA|NA|TRBJ2-3
CASSLAGKGDTQYF
TGCGCCAGCAGCTTGGCAGGGAAGGGAGATACGCAGTATTTT
>TRBV19|NA|TRBD1|TRBJ2-7
CASSVQGEGYEQYF
TGTGCCAGTTCGGTACAGGGGGAAGGCTACGAGCAGTACTTC
>TRBV2|NA|NA|TRBJ1-2
CASSASGLSNYGYTF
TGTGCCAGCAGTGCCTCAGGGCTGTCTAACTATGGCTACACCTTC
>TRBV11-3|once|NA|TRBJ2-2
CASSSQGLQGGELFF
TGTGCCAGCAGCTCGCAGGGACTGCAAGGCGGGGAGCTGTTTTTT
>TRBV6-6|few|NA|TRBJ1-5
CASSGSGGRNQPQHF
TGTGCCAGCAGCGGGTCGGGGGGCCGCAATCAGCCCCAGCATTTT
>TRBV11-3|NA|NA|TRBJ2-7
CASSQTGYEQYF
TGTGCCAGCAGCCAGACAGGCTACGAGCAGTACTTC
>TRBV30|NA|NA|TRBJ2-5
CAWSVVGRGQYF
TGTGCCTGGAGTGTAGTCGGGAGAGGACAGTACTTC
>TRBV15|NA|TRBD1|TRBJ2-3
CATSRRQGGSTDTQYF
TGTGCCACCAGCAGACGACAGGGCGGAAGCACAGATACGCAGTATTTT
>TRBV19|NA|TRBD2|TRBJ2-1
CASSIRPRGKSYNEQFF
TGTGCCAGTAGTATACGGCCGCGGGGGAAGTCCTACAATGAGCAGTTCTTC
>TRBV7-6|NA|TRBD2|TRBJ2-5
CASSLAPRASGGAGTQYF
TGTGCCAGCAGCTTAGCTCCCCGGGCCAGCGGGGGGGCGGGGACCCAGTACTTC
>TRBV7-2|NA|TRBD2|TRBJ2-2
CASSFTGGPGELFF
TGTGCCAGCAGCTTTACGGGGGGGCCCGGGGAGCTGTTTTTT
>TRBV5-1|few|NA|TRBJ1-4
CASSLNIWDTDEKLFF
TGCGCCAGCAGCTTGAATATCTGGGACACCGATGAAAAACTGTTTTTT
>TRBV7-2|NA|TRBD1|TRBJ1-1
CASSYGQGDTEAFF
TGTGCCAGCAGCTACGGACAGGGAGACACTGAAGCTTTCTTT
>TRBV19|NA|NA|TRBJ2-6
CASSPLASGANVLTF
TGTGCCAGTAGTCCTCTAGCCTCTGGGGCCAACGTCCTGACTTTC
>TRBV10-2|NA|TRBD1|TRBJ2-2
CASRPGQGIAGELFF
TGCGCCAGTCGACCGGGACAGGGTATAGCCGGGGAGCTGTTTTTT
>TRBV9|NA|NA|TRBJ2-3
CASSVDRGRVTQYF
TGTGCCAGCAGCGTAGACCGGGGTCGAGTTACGCAGTATTTT
>TRBV25-1|NA|NA|TRBJ2-5
CASSESHQGKETQYF
TGTGCCAGCAGTGAATCTCATCAGGGTAAAGAGACCCAGTACTTC
>TRBV29-1|once|NA|TRBJ2-1
CSAGGGHEQFF
TGCAGCGCTGGGGGGGGCCATGAGCAGTTCTTC
>TRBV5-1|NA|TRBD1|TRBJ2-3
CASSLEGAPSTDTQYF
TGCGCCAGCAGCTTGGAGGGGGCTCCCTCCACAGATACGCAGTATTTT
>TRBV9|NA|NA|TRBJ1-1
CASSAVGSEAFF
TGTGCCAGCAGCGCTGTCGGGTCTGAAGCTTTCTTT
>TRBV28|NA|TRBD2|TRBJ2-1
CASSVTAGGYNEQFF
TGTGCCAGCAGTGTCACAGCGGGGGGATACAATGAGCAGTTCTTC
>TRBV7-3|few|NA|TRBJ1-5
CASSLTATSSQHF
TGTGCCAGCAGCTTAACGGCGACATCCTCTCAGCATTTT
>TRBV21-1|few|NA|TRBJ2-3
CASSEASTDTQYF
TGTGCCAGCAGCGAGGCTAGCACAGATACGCAGTATTTT
>TRBV15|NA|TRBD1|TRBJ1-5
CATSDGQGVNQPQHF
TGTGCCACCAGCGACGGACAGGGGGTTAATCAGCCCCAGCATTTT
>TRBV9|NA|NA|TRBJ1-3
CASSRDGDTIYF
TGTGCCAGCAGCCGAGATGGAGACACCATATATTTT
>TRBV5-4|NA|TRBD1|TRBJ2-2
CASSLQQGATGELFF
TGTGCCAGCAGCTTGCAACAGGGGGCTACCGGGGAGCTGTTTTTT
>TRBV4-1|NA|NA|TRBJ1-1
CASSQIQGYTEAFF
TGCGCCAGCAGCCAAATCCAGGGTTACACTGAAGCTTTCTTT
>TRBV7-8|NA|TRBD1|TRBJ2-7
CASSFRDSSYEQYF
TGTGCCAGCAGCTTCAGGGACAGCTCCTACGAGCAGTACTTC
>TRBV11-3|NA|TRBD2|TRBJ2-2
CASSQRTSGTGELFF
TGTGCCAGCAGCCAAAGGACTAGCGGCACCGGGGAGCTGTTTTTT
>TRBV5-5|NA|NA|TRBJ2-5
CASSLVSAAGETQYF
TGTGCCAGCAGCTTGGTCAGCGCAGCAGGGGAGACCCAGTACTTC
>TRBV11-2|once|TRBD1|TRBJ1-1
CASRRRGPSLNTEAFF
TGTGCCAGCAGACGCAGGGGGCCTTCGCTAAACACTGAAGCTTTCTTT
>TRBV7-2|NA|TRBD2|TRBJ2-3
CASSAGADTQYF
TGTGCCAGCAGTGCGGGGGCAGATACGCAGTATTTT